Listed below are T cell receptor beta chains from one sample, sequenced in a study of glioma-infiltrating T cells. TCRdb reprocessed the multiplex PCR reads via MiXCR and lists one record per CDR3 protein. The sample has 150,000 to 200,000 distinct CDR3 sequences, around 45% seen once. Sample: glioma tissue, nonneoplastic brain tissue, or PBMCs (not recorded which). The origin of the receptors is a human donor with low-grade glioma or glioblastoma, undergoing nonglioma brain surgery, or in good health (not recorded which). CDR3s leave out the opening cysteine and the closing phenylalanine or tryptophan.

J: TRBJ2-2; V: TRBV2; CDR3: ASSSWNTGELF
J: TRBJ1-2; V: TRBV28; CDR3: ASSFYKGALGYT
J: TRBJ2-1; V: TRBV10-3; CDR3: AINPDRLAEGSYNEQF
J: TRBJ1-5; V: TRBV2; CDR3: ASSVGSNQPQH
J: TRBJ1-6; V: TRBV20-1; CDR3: SARDKQGVTYNSPLN
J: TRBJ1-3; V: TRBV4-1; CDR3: ASSPGQGTGNTIY
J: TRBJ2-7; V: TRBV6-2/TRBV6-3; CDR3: ASRLPGLSHNEQY
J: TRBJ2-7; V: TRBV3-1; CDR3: ASSSRSGSSSNEQY
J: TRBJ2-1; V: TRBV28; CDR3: ASRLPGGVNKQF
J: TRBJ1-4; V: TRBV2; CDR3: AISEGRGLAEKLF
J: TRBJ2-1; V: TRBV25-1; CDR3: ASSLAGRDASEQF
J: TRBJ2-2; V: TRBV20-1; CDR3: SASDSANTGSC
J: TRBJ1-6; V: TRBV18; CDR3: GSSPNSNSPLH
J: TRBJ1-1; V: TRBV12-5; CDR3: ASAPRLGLTEAF
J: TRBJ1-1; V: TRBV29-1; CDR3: SVCRDLNTEAF
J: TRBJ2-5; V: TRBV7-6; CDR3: ASSLLSSAETQY
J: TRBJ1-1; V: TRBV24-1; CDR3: ATSDSGGLNTEAF
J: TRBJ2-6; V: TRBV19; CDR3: ASRADSLSGANVLT
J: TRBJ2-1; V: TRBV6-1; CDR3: ASSASPRTSEFHNEQF
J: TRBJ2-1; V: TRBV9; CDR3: ASSVSAGREQF
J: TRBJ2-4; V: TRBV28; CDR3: ASSSPFAIKNIKY
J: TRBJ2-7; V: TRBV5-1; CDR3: ASSSTPGASGRLTTEQY
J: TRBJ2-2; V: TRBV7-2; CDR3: ASSLLAGGNTGELF
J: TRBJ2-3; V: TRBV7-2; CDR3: ASSLTSGTSTDTQY
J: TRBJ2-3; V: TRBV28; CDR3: ASSRIAGVWADTQY
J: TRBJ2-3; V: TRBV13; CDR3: ASSEGLAGVADTQY
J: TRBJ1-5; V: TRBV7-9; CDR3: ASSVGQGYQPQH
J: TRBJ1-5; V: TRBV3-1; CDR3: ASSQDGGLNQPQH
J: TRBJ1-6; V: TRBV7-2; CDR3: ASSVRAGGARSPLH
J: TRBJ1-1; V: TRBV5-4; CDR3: ASSNTQNTEAF
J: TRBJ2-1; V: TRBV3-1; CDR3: ASSLTSGSYGQF
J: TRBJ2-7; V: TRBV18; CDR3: ASSPSAGGSSYEQY
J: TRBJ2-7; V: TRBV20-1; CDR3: SMRSDSYEQY
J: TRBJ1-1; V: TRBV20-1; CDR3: SARARQGAAF
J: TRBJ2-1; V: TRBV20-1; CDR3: SARDLRGPSYNEQL
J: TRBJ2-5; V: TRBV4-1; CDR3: ASSQVELRQETQY
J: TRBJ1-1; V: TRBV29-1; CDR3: SATEAEAF
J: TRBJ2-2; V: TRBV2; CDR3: ASSLSGRAGTGELF
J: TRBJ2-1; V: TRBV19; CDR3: ASSVTSGSSYNKQF
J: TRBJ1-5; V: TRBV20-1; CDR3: SARDWETQH
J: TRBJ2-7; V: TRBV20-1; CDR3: SAITGISAYRQY